This entry concerns a single T cell receptor (beta chain). Antigen: not known. CDR1 and CDR2 from the germline V gene are MNHEY and SMNVEV (reference sequence). The V segment lost 0 bases and the J segment 5 bases; nucleotides outside the gene matches: 4. The CDR3 runs to 17 residues. Time point noted: persistent/refractory GD, antithyroid drugs over 5 years with positive TRAb. The TCR library was made from RNA extracted from PBMCs. This specimen comes from a study of regulatory T cells in long-lasting Graves disease. For the study at large: Persistent Graves' disease required over 5 years of antithyroid drugs and positive TSH receptor antibodies. The study's findings and limits: When disease was persistent, TRBV28, TRBJ1-2 and TRBJ2-5 were the favored segments. Persistent Graves' cases showed lower TCR diversity than newly diagnosed cases.

To make TCR beta libraries, researchers used iRepertoire HTBI primers and Arm-PCR of CDR3 regions. From the multiplex PCR reads, TCRdb called clonotypes with MiXCR, one entry per CDR3 protein. The table has about 660,000 distinct CDR3 sequences, around 30% seen once. The V gene is TRBV27, the J gene TRBJ2-7, with 16 bases identical to TRBD2. This clonotype was obtained from a female donor with Graves disease. This material consisted of peripheral blood mononuclear cells (PBMCs), taken when the disease was refractory, from a patient treated with antithyroid drugs. The CDR3 nucleotides are TGTGCCAGCAGTTTATCCGAGGGACTAGCGGGAGGGAACGAGCAGTACTTC. It yields the protein CASSLSEGLAGGNEQYF.